This T cell receptor beta chain came from a study of shared clonotypes between healthy human individuals. The wider study: Researchers assigned three CD4 naive, three CD4 memory, two CD8 naive and one CD8 memory plate to each donor.

Trimming removed 4 bases from V and 9 bases from J, with 13 bases in between. The CDR3 spans 12 residues. Per the germline V gene, CDR1 is SQVTM and CDR2 is ANQGSEA. Sorted-subset replicate PCR reactions were performed with approximately 200 ng DNA, corresponding to roughly 30,000 T cell genomes. Authors' analysis steps: Sequence data from immunoSEQ were junction-only and lacked quality scores; consequently, filtering differed. Clones were read by immunoSEQ multiplex PCR, and TCRdb kept only the in-frame ones, dropping some. The V and J calls and the clone size are those of that table, but D and trimming were determined from the DNA. This table has some 2,500,000 clones, 93% appearing once. Those who donated, Caucasian adults without exception, all lived in Nashville, Tennessee.

The J gene is TRBJ2-1, the V gene TRBV29-1; no firm D call. Sequencing used naive CD4+ T cells from PBMCs. Subset specified: CD45RA+ positively selected. This TCR was sampled from a man aged 18 to 35 in good health. Some clones in this sample may be carry-over from other donors' samples. CDR3 loop: CSVVVPTAEQFF. The CDR3 nucleotides are TGCAGCGTTGTAGTCCCAACAGCTGAGCAGTTCTTC.